The 3 T cell receptor beta chains below come from one sample, sequenced in a study of blood T cell repertoires in COVID-19. Sequencing used immunoSEQ multiplex PCR; TCRdb keeps in-frame clones, though not all of them. The repertoire holds over 85,000 clones, with more than 60% as singletons. The specimen sequenced was peripheral blood. These receptors were collected from a man aged 65-85 years with acute or convalescent COVID-19.

The chain recombines TRBV7-9 with TRBJ1-4, with a possible D match to TRBD1 (5 bases). Germline V gene data show CDR1 as SEHNR and CDR2 as FQNEAQ (reference sequence). The CDR3 consists of 17 residues. The ends were cut back, 2 bases at V and 5 bases at J, with 18 bases in the middle. CDR3 sequence: CASSLISERGPNEKLFF. In nucleotides, the CDR3 is TGTGCCAGCAGCTTAATTTCGGAAAGGGGCCCGAATGAAAAACTGTTTTTT.

V gene TRBV10-3 combines with J gene TRBJ2-3; 9 bases line up with TRBD2. The junction had 6 bases not matched to a gene; V was cut back by 6 bases and J by 5 bases. The CDR3 extends over 14 amino acids. Germline V CDR1 and CDR2: ENHRY, SYGVKD. The CDR3 here is CAIRAVAGEDTQYF. The CDR3, as DNA: TGTGCCATCAGAGCAGTAGCGGGAGAAGATACGCAGTATTTT.

At least ten counts were recorded for this clone. The chain links TRBV4-2 to TRBJ2-7; TRBD2 matches at 9 bases. The junction had 6 bases not matched to a gene; V was cut back by 1 base and J by 2 bases. The CDR3 sequence is 16 residues long. Looked up from germline, CDR1 is LGHNA and CDR2 is YNFKEQ. The CDR3 loop is CASSQGLAAGTYEQYF. The DNA for the CDR3 is TGTGCCAGCAGCCAAGGACTAGCGGCTGGAACCTACGAGCAGTACTTC.